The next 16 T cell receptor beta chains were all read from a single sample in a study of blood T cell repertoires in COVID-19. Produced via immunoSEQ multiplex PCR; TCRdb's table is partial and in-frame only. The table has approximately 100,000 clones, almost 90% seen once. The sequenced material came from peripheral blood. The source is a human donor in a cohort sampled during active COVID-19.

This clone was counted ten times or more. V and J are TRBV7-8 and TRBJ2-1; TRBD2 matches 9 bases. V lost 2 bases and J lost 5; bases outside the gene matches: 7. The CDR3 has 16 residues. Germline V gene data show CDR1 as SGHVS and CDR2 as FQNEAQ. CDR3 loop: CASSLRRLAANNEQFF. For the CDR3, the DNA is TGTGCCAGCAGCTTACGCCGACTAGCGGCCAACAATGAGCAGTTCTTC.

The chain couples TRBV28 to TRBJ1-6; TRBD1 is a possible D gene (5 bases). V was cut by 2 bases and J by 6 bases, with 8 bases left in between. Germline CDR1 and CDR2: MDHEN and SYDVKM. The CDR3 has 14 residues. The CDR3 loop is CASSLGAGNSPLHF. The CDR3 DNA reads TGTGCCAGCAGTTTAGGGGCTGGTAATTCACCCCTCCACTTT.

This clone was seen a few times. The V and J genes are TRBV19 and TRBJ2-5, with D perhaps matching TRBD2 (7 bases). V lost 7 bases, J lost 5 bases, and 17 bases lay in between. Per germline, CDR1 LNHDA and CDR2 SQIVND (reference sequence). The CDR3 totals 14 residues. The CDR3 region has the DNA TGTGCCAGTAAGGGGGGAGGGGCTAGGGAGACCCAGTACTTC. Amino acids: CASKGGGARETQYF. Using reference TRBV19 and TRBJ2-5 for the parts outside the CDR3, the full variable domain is DGGITQSPKYLFRKEGQNVTLSCEQNLNHDAMYWYRQDPGQGLRLIYYSQIVNDFQKGDIAEGYSVSREKKESFPLTVTSAQKNPTAFYLCASKGGGARETQYFGPGTRLLVL.

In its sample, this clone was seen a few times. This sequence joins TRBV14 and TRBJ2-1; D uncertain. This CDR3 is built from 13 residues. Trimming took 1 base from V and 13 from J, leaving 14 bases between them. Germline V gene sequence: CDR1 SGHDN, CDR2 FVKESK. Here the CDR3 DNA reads TGTGCCAGCAGCCAAGCCGGAGTTACGACTCAGTTCTTC. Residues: CASSQAGVTTQFF.

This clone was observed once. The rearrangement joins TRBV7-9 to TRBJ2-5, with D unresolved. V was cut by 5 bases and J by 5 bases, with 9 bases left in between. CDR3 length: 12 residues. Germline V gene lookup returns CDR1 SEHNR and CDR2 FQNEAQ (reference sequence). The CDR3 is CASSQSAETQYF. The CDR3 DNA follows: TGTGCCAGCAGCCAGAGCGCGGAGACCCAGTACTTC.

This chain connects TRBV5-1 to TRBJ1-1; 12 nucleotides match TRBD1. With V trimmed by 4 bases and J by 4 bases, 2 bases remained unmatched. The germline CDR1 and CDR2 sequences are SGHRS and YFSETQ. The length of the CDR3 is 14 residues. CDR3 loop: CASSGTGGVTEAFF. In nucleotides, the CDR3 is TGCGCCAGCAGCGGGACAGGGGGCGTCACTGAAGCTTTCTTT.

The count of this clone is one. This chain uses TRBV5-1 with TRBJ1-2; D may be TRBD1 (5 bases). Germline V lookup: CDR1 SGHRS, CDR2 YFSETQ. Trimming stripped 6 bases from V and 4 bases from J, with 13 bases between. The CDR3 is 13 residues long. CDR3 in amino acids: CASTPPGSYGYTF. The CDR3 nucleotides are TGCGCCAGCACCCCGCCAGGGTCCTATGGCTACACCTTC.

CDR3 nucleotides: TGCAGCGTCTCAAATCCTAGCGGGGGGCATAACGAGCAGTACTTC. Its protein product is CSVSNPSGGHNEQYF. The chain joins TRBV29-1 to TRBJ2-7, with 11 bases matching TRBD2. Germline V gene sequence: CDR1 SQVTM, CDR2 ANQGSEA. There are 15 residues in the CDR3. V lost 6 bases, J lost 5 bases, and 12 bases stayed unmatched.

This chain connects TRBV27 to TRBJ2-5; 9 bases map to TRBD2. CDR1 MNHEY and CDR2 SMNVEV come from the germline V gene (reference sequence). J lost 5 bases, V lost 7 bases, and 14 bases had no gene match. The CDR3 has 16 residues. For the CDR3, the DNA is TGTGCCAGCAACAAACAGGGCGGGGGGGCAGTGGAGACCCAGTACTTC. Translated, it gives CASNKQGGGAVETQYF.

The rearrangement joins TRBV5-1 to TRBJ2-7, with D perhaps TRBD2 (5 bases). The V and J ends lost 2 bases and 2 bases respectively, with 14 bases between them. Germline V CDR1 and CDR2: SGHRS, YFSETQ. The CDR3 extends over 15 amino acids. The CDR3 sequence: CASSLYGKGAYEQYF. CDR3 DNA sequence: TGCGCCAGCAGCTTATACGGGAAAGGCGCCTACGAGCAGTACTTC.

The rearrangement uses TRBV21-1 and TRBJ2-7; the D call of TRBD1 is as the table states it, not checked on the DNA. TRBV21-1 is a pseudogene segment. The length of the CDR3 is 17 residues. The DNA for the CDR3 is TGTGCCAGCAGCACAGACCCCACCGGGACAGAAGCCTACGAGCAGTACTTC. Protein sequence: CASSTDPTGTEAYEQYF.

Here the CDR3 reads CASSETPRQGPVQSTQYF. The CDR3 coding sequence is TGTGCCAGCAGTGAGACCCCCCGACAGGGCCCGGTGCAATCTACGCAGTATTTT. The rearrangement joins TRBV6-1 to TRBJ2-3; TRBD1 matches at 7 bases. The CDR3 is made up of 18 amino acids. V lost 3 bases and J lost 8; bases outside the gene matches: 20. Looked up from germline, CDR1 is MNHNS and CDR2 is SASEGT.

In DNA, the CDR3 is TGCGCCAGCAGGCCAGCCGCGGACGAGCAGTACTTC. Amino acid sequence: CASRPAADEQYF. The rearrangement links TRBV23-1 to TRBJ2-7; D gene uncertain. TRBV23-1 is an ORF, with its function uncertain. V was trimmed by 6 bases and J by 5 bases, leaving 11 bases between them. This CDR3 is 12 amino acids long.

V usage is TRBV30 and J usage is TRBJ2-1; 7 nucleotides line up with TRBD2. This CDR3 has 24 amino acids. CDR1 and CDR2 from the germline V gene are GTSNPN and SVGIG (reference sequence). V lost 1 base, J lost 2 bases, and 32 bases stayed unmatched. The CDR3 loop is CAWSGPPFTPAGGIDSTPYNEQFF. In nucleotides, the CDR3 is TGTGCCTGGAGTGGCCCGCCCTTTACACCCGCCGGGGGGATTGACAGCACTCCCTACAATGAGCAGTTCTTC.

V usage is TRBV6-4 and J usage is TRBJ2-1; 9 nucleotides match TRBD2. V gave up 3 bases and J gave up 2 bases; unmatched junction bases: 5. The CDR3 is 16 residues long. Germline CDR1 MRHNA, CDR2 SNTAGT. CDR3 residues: CASSDGIAGAYNEQFF. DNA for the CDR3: TGTGCCAGCAGTGATGGGATAGCGGGAGCCTACAATGAGCAGTTCTTC.

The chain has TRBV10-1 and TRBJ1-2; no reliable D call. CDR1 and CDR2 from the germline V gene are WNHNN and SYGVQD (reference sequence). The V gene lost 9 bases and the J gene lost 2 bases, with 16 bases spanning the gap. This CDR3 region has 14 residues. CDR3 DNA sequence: TGCGCCAGGACAACAGTCATCTCCAACTATGGCTACACCTTC. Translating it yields CARTTVISNYGYTF.